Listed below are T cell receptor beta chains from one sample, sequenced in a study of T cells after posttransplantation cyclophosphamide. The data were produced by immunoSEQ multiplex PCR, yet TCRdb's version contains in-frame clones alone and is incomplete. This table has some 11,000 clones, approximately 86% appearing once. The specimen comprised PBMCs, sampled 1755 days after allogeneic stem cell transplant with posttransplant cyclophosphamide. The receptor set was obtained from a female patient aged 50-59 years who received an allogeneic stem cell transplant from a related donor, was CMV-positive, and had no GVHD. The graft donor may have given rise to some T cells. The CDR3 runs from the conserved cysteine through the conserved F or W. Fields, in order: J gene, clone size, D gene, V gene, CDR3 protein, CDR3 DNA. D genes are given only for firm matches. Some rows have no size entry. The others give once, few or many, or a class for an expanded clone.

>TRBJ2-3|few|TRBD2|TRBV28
CATPLAGDPNTQYF
TGTGCCACCCCCCTAGCGGGAGACCCTAATACGCAGTATTTT
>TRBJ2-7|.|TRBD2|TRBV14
CASSPFTSGRVYEQYF
TGTGCCAGCAGCCCCTTCACTAGCGGGAGGGTTTACGAGCAGTACTTC
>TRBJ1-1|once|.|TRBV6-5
CASKGLGRRDTEAFF
TGTGCCAGCAAAGGTCTAGGGAGGCGGGACACTGAAGCTTTCTTT
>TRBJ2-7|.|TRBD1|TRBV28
CASSFPRTGQQYF
TGTGCCAGCAGTTTCCCTCGGACAGGTCAGCAGTACTTC
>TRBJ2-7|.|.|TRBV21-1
CASRDKTGAYEQYF
TGTGCCAGCAGGGATAAGACGGGAGCCTACGAGCAGTACTTC
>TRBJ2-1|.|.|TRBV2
CASNRENNEQFF
TGTGCCAGCAACAGGGAAAACAATGAGCAGTTCTTC
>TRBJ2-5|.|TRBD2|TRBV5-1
CASSPWTSVETQYF
TGCGCCAGCAGCCCCTGGACTAGCGTGGAGACCCAGTACTTC
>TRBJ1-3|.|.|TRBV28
CASSLAGVGGNTIYF
TGTGCCAGCAGTTTGGCGGGGGTAGGAGGAAACACCATATATTTT
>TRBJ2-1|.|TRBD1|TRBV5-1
CASSLGLQGVDYNEQFF
TGCGCCAGCAGCTTGGGCCTACAGGGGGTGGACTACAATGAGCAGTTCTTC
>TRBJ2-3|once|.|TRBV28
CASTSMPGPGGTQYF
TGTGCCAGCACCAGTATGCCGGGCCCCGGGGGAACGCAGTATTTT
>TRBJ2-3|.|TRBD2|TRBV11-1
CASSLGGGRATDTQYF
TGTGCCAGCAGCTTGGGTGGCGGGAGGGCCACCGATACGCAGTATTTT
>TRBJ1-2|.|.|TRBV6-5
CASSYGRGGYGYTF
TGTGCCAGCAGTTACGGGAGGGGAGGCTATGGCTACACCTTC
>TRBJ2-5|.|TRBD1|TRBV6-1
CASSHDREETQYF
TGTGCCAGCAGCCACGACAGGGAAGAGACCCAGTACTTC
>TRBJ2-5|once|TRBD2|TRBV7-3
CASSFGAGQETQYF
TGTGCCAGCAGCTTCGGAGCGGGGCAAGAGACCCAGTACTTC
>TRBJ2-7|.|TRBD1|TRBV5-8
CASRRTGVIYEQYF
TGTGCCAGCAGACGGACAGGGGTCATCTACGAGCAGTACTTC
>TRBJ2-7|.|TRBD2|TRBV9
CASSGGLAGVSGYEQYF
TGTGCCAGCAGCGGAGGACTAGCGGGAGTTTCGGGCTACGAGCAGTACTTC
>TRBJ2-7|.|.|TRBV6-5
CASSYWDSVQYF
TGTGCCAGCAGTTACTGGGACTCCGTCCAGTACTTC
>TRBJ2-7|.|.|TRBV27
CASSLSSGTRFSYEQYF
TGTGCCAGCAGTTTGAGTAGCGGAACCCGTTTCTCCTACGAGCAGTACTTC
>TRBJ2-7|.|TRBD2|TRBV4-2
CASSHLSGGAGYEQYF
TGTGCCAGCAGCCACCTGAGCGGGGGAGCAGGGTACGAGCAGTACTTC
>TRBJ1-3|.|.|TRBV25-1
CASTRGNTIYF
TGTGCCAGCACGAGAGGAAACACCATATATTTT
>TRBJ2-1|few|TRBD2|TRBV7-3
CASSPRPTSGRGRYEQFF
TGTGCCAGCAGCCCCCGCCCCACTAGCGGCAGGGGAAGATATGAGCAGTTCTTC
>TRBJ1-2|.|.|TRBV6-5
CASSTRGIRYGYTF
TGTGCCAGCAGTACCCGGGGGATCCGCTATGGCTACACCTTC
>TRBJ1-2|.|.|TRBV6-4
CASSDSGQSGYGYTF
TGTGCCAGCAGTGACTCAGGACAGTCTGGCTATGGCTACACCTTC
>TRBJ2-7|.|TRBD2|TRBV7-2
CASSSLGLGREQTYEQYF
TGTGCCAGCAGCTCCTTAGGTCTGGGGCGGGAGCAGACCTACGAGCAGTACTTC
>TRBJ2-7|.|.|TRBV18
CASSPIEDEQYF
TGTGCCAGCTCACCTATAGAGGACGAGCAGTACTTC
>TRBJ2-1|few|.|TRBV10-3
CAISGGSNEQFF
TGTGCCATCAGTGGAGGAAGTAATGAGCAGTTCTTC
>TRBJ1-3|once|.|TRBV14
CASSQESIRAGNTIYF
TGTGCCAGCAGCCAAGAATCGATCAGGGCCGGAAACACCATATATTTT
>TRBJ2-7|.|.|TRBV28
CASTPPGLSSYEQYF
TGTGCCAGCACCCCCCCAGGGTTGAGCTCCTACGAGCAGTACTTC
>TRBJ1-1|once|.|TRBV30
CAWSVDEGTEAFF
TGTGCCTGGAGTGTAGACGAGGGCACTGAAGCTTTCTTT
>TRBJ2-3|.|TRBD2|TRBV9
CASSVGLAGEGTDTQYF
TGTGCCAGCAGCGTGGGACTAGCGGGAGAGGGCACAGATACGCAGTATTTT
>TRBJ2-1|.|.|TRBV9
CASSVVRGGREQFF
TGTGCCAGCAGCGTAGTTAGGGGGGGCAGGGAGCAGTTCTTC
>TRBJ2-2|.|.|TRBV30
CAWEPVPAGELFF
TGTGCCTGGGAACCAGTCCCCGCCGGGGAGCTGTTTTTT
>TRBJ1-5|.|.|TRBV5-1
CASSLWGDQPQHF
TGCGCCAGCAGCTTGTGGGGGGATCAGCCCCAGCATTTT
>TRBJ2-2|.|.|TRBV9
CASSVAGTTLTGELFF
TGTGCCAGCAGCGTAGCTGGTACTACCCTCACCGGGGAGCTGTTTTTT
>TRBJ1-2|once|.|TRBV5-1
CASSSAWRFGGYTF
TGCGCCAGCAGCTCCGCTTGGCGGTTCGGGGGCTACACCTTC
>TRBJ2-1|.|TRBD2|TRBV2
CASSEARLAGGRNEQFF
TGTGCCAGCAGTGAAGCACGACTAGCGGGAGGTAGGAATGAGCAGTTCTTC
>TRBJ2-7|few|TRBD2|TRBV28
CASSTLAGVRSEQYF
TGTGCCAGCAGCACCTTAGCGGGAGTTAGGAGCGAGCAGTACTTC
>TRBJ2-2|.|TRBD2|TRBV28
CASRYGLAGTGELFF
TGTGCCAGCAGATACGGACTAGCGGGGACCGGGGAGCTGTTTTTT
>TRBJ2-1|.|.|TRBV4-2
CASSQGNSAIEQFF
TGTGCCAGCAGCCAAGGTAATAGTGCTATCGAGCAGTTCTTC
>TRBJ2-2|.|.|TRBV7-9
CASSSPTRNTGELFF
TGTGCCAGCAGCTCCCCGACACGGAACACCGGGGAGCTGTTTTTT
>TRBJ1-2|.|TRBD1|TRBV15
CATSGLRTGPYGYTF
TGTGCCACCAGCGGCCTACGGACAGGGCCCTATGGCTACACCTTC
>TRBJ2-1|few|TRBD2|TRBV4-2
CASSQGFSGSYEQFF
TGTGCCAGCAGCCAAGGGTTTAGCGGGAGCTATGAGCAGTTCTTC
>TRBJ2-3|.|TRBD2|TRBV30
CAWSVRSGRAPGTDTQYF
TGTGCCTGGAGTGTACGTAGCGGGAGGGCCCCAGGCACAGATACGCAGTATTTT